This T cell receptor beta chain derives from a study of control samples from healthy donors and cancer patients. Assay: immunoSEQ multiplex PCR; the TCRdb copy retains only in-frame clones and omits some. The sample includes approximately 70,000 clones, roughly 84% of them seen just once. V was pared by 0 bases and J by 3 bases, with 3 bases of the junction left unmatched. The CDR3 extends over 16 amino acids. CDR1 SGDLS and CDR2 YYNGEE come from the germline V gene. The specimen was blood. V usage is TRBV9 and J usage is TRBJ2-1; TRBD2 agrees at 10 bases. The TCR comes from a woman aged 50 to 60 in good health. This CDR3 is CASSVGGTSDYNEQFF. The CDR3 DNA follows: TGTGCCAGCAGCGTAGGCGGGACTAGCGACTACAATGAGCAGTTCTTC.